Listed here are 32 T cell receptor beta chains from one sample, sequenced in a study of tumor and adjacent non-tumor tissue in lung cancer. Three rounds of nested PCR, following a modified ARM-PCR protocol, produced the TCRbeta library. TCRdb redid the calling of the multiplex PCR reads with MiXCR, one entry per CDR3 protein. The sample has 55,000 to 70,000 distinct CDR3 sequences; around 60% are singletons. This sample's RNA came from whole unsorted tissue. Sequencing input: lung tumor tissue. The receptor source for this set is a man in his fifties or sixties with non-small cell lung cancer.

The table lists this clonotype with a few counts. One junction end disagrees with the germline gene, perhaps due to a read error. The chain employs TRBV7-8 and TRBJ2-2; 9 bases match TRBD2. Germline V lookup: CDR1 SGHVS, CDR2 FQNEAQ. The CDR3 loop spans 18 amino acids. CDR3 sequence reads: CASSLRVSGGPRTGELFF. CDR3 DNA: TGTGCCAGCAGCTTAAGGGTTAGCGGGGGCCCTCGCACCGGGGAGTTGTTTTTT.

This clonotype showed up just once. A read error may produce the germline difference seen at one junction end. This chain's CDR3 is CAISEDSGSFNEQYF. The CDR3 nucleotides are TGTGCCATCAGTGAGGATAGCGGGAGTTTCAACGAGCAATACTTC. The rearrangement uses TRBV10-3 and TRBJ2-7; TRBD2 matches at 9 bases. The CDR3 sequence is 15 residues long. The germline gives CDR1 ENHRY, CDR2 SYGVKD.

This clonotype is medium-sized. The CDR3 sequence: CASSSLQGGDNEQFF. Here the CDR3 DNA reads TGTGCCAGCAGTTCCCTCCAGGGCGGAGACAATGAGCAGTTCTTC. This chain uses TRBV6-6 with TRBJ2-1; D is perhaps TRBD1 (5 bases). V was trimmed by 4 bases and J by 5 bases, leaving 15 bases between them. Germline CDR1 MNHNY, CDR2 SVGAGI (reference sequence). CDR3 length: 15 amino acids.

As for this clonotype: A read error may produce the germline difference seen at one junction end. The rearrangement uses TRBV11-1 and TRBJ2-7, with unresolved D. Germline values: CDR1 SGHAT, CDR2 FQDESV (reference sequence). The CDR3 sequence is 13 residues long. The CDR3 nucleotides are TGTGCCGGCAGCTTAGGACCCCTATGCGAGCAGTACTTC. Translation gives CAGSLGPLCEQYF.

This clonotype was counted at least ten times. The CDR3 region has the DNA TGCGCCAGCAGTGAAGCTCGAGGGACTAGCACAGATACGCAGTATTTT. It codes for CASSEARGTSTDTQYF. The gene calls are TRBV10-2 and TRBJ2-3; the D gene is possibly TRBD2 (6 bases). This CDR3 has 16 amino acids. Germline V gives CDR1 WSHSY, CDR2 SAAADI. Trimming took off 3 bases at V and 0 bases at J, with 13 bases between the two ends.

This clonotype has only one observation. Germline and junction disagree at one end, which may indicate a read error. The V and J genes are TRBV29-1 and TRBJ1-5; D possibly corresponds to TRBD1 (5 bases). CDR1 is SQVTM, CDR2 ANQGSEA, per germline. The CDR3 has 14 residues. In DNA form, the CDR3 reads TGCAGCGTTGACCTCGGAAGGGGCAGTCAGCCTCAGCATTTT. It encodes CSVDLGRGSQPQHF. The full variable domain, completed using reference TRBV29-1 and TRBJ1-5, is SAVISQKPSRDICQRGTSLTIQCQVDSQVTMMFWYRQQPGQSLTLIATANQGSEATYESGFVIDKFPISRPNLTFSTLTVSNMSPEDSSIYLCSVDLGRGSQPQHFGDGTRLSIL.

Comments on this clonotype: A much larger clone lies a single base off, so this may be a read error. The V gene is TRBV5-4, the J gene TRBJ1-6; D is possibly TRBD1 (6 bases). This CDR3 has 16 residues. V lost 2 bases and J 7 bases, leaving 16 bases between the germline ends. Germline CDR1 and CDR2: SGHNT and YYREEE (reference sequence). The CDR3 nucleotides read TGTGCCAGCAGCTTTCCGGGCAGGGGACAAAATTCACCCCTCCACTTT. Amino acid sequence: CASSFPGRGQNSPLHF.

As to this clonotype: One end of the junction does not line up with germline, which may come from a read error. The CDR3 DNA is TGTGCCAGCAGCCTGCACCCGGAGACCTACAAGCAGTACTTC. Residues: CASSLHPETYKQYF. The chain carries TRBV6-1 and TRBJ2-7; D is ambiguous. The CDR3 covers 14 residues. Germline V lookup: CDR1 MNHNS, CDR2 SASEGT.

There are many counts of this clonotype. The chain couples TRBV29-1 to TRBJ2-7; 15 positions agree with TRBD2. This CDR3 has 13 amino acids. The V segment lost 7 bases and the J segment 4 bases; nucleotides outside the gene matches: 2. Looked up from germline, CDR1 is SQVTM and CDR2 is ANQGSEA. The CDR3 loop is CSAGLAGGYEQYF. As DNA, the CDR3 is TGCAGCGCGGGACTAGCGGGAGGATACGAGCAGTACTTC.

A note on this clonotype: The conserved phenylalanine or tryptophan is not found at the CDR3 terminus, so this likely reflects a read error. It is unclear where the CDR3 begins or ends on the DNA, so no DNA is shown, and the CDR3 is as TCRdb lists it. The V gene is TRBV6-1, the J gene TRBJ1-1. CDR1 MNHNS and CDR2 SASEGT come from the germline V gene. The CDR3 contains 14 residues when both ends are counted. The CDR3 spells CANSEVFRNTEVFL.

V and J are TRBV29-1 and TRBJ2-3; 7 bases are shared with TRBD1. Germline CDR1 is SQVTM and CDR2 is ANQGSEA. This CDR3 region has 13 residues. The trim removed 4 bases at V and 5 bases at J, leaving 6 bases unmatched. In DNA form, the CDR3 reads TGCAGCGTTGGTAGGGGGCTCGTAGATACGCAGTATTTT. It codes for CSVGRGLVDTQYF.

This clonotype is classed as medium-sized. The chain recombines TRBV6-5 with TRBJ2-7; D could derive from TRBD1 or TRBD2 (6 bases each). V was shortened by 2 bases and J by 7 bases, with 30 bases between the two germline ends. From germline, CDR1 is MNHEY and CDR2 SVGAGI. This CDR3 has 19 amino acids. This CDR3 reads CASSYASDSDFPGLREQYF. DNA for the CDR3: TGTGCCAGCAGTTACGCGTCGGACAGTGACTTCCCGGGACTCCGGGAGCAGTACTTC.

As for this clonotype: Here the CDR3 omits its conserved ending phenylalanine or tryptophan, so a read error is the likely source. The rearrangement uses TRBV5-6 and TRBJ2-2, with a possible D match to TRBD2 (5 bases). The germline V gene encodes CDR1 SGHDT and CDR2 YYEEEE. The length of the CDR3 is 14 residues. The CDR3 protein is CASSGTRNTGELFL. CDR3 in DNA: TGTGCTAGCAGCGGTACAAGAAACACCGGGGAGCTGTTTCTT.

This clonotype was observed a few times. One base away lies a much larger clone, so this may be a sequencing read error. V is TRBV7-3 and J is TRBJ1-1, with D possibly TRBD1 on 6 matching bases. Germline values: CDR1 SGHTA, CDR2 FQGTGA. The CDR3 has 13 residues. The chain's CDR3 is CASSSNGGAEGFF. DNA of the CDR3: TGTGCCAGCAGCTCCAATGGGGGGGCTGAAGGTTTCTTT.

J is TRBJ1-1 and V is TRBV28, with TRBD1 identical over 7 bases. The V gene end was trimmed by 4 bases and the J gene end by 5 bases; junction bases not matched to a gene: 7. Germline loops: CDR1 MDHEN, CDR2 SYDVKM. The CDR3 length is 14 residues. The CDR3 reads CASSWDSADTEAFF. DNA of the CDR3: TGTGCCAGCAGTTGGGACAGCGCGGATACTGAAGCTTTCTTT.

As regards this clonotype: One junction end does not reproduce the germline sequence, and a read error may be involved. This sequence joins TRBV7-9 and TRBJ2-3, with 7 nucleotides matching TRBD2. Germline CDR1 is SEHNR and CDR2 is FQNEAQ (reference sequence). This CDR3 has 16 amino acids. The CDR3 DNA reads as TGTGACAGCAGCTTACCCAGCGGGAAGGTTACAGATACGCAGTATTTT. This codes for CDSSLPSGKVTDTQYF.

Comment on this clonotype: Without the conserved terminal phenylalanine or tryptophan, this CDR3 likely stems from a read error. This chain connects TRBV5-8 to TRBJ2-7; 7 bases align to TRBD2. From germline, CDR1 is SGHTS and CDR2 YDEGEE. The CDR3 contains 14 residues. The CDR3 DNA reads TGTGCCAGCAGCTTTCGGCAGGGAGGGTACGAACAGTACTTA. The encoded protein is CASSFRQGGYEQYL.

A remark on this clonotype: This may be a read error: a much more frequent sequence differs by one nucleotide. V is TRBV5-4 and J is TRBJ1-1; TRBD1 matches at 8 bases. Germline lookup yields CDR1 SGHNT and CDR2 YYREEE (reference sequence). The CDR3 contains 15 residues. The CDR3 sequence is CASSLGPGGRNEASF. The CDR3 DNA follows: TGTGCCAGCAGCCTTGGGCCAGGGGGCAGGAATGAAGCTTCCTTT.

This clonotype came up many times. The genes are TRBV4-2 and TRBJ2-7; 14 nucleotides match TRBD2. Germline CDR1 and CDR2: LGHNA and YNFKEQ. The CDR3 covers 17 residues. The ends lost 0 bases at V and 6 bases at J; junction bases unmatched: 7. The CDR3 protein is CASSQDRQGLAGVEQYF. In nucleotides, the CDR3 is TGTGCCAGCAGCCAAGATCGACAGGGACTAGCGGGAGTCGAGCAGTACTTC.

Turning to this clonotype: Relative to the germline gene, one junction end is altered; a read error may explain this. This sequence joins TRBV4-1 and TRBJ2-3, with a tentative D call TRBD2 (7 bases). From germline, CDR1 is MGHRA and CDR2 YSYEKL. The CDR3 has 15 residues. This CDR3 is CASSQGLGGADTQYF. CDR3 coding DNA: TGCGCCAGCAGCCAAGGGCTAGGGGGGGCGGATACACAGTATTTT.

The V and J genes are TRBV28 and TRBJ2-7, with D perhaps matching TRBD2 (7 bases). V dropped 6 bases and J dropped 7 bases, with 16 bases sitting between them. Germline V gives CDR1 MDHEN, CDR2 SYDVKM. This CDR3 has 13 residues. As DNA, the CDR3 is TGTGCCAGCAGACGGGGGGCCATGGTTGAGCAGTACTTC. Translating gives CASRRGAMVEQYF.

As to this clonotype: Because it lacks the conserved phenylalanine or tryptophan at the end, this CDR3 is likely a read error. This chain connects TRBV29-1 to TRBJ2-6; 8 bases line up with TRBD2. Germline CDR1 reads SQVTM; CDR2 reads ANQGSEA. This CDR3 comprises 14 residues. DNA for the CDR3: TGCACCGTTGGAGAGCTCGGGGGGGCCAACGCCCTGACTATC. Translated: CTVGELGGANALTI.

Comments on this clonotype: One end of the junction does not line up with germline, which may come from a read error. V usage is TRBV6-5 and J usage is TRBJ1-6; D might be TRBD1 (5 bases). CDR3 length equals 15 residues. CDR1 MNHEY and CDR2 SVGAGI come from the germline V gene. CDR3 region: CAGSYWDSYNSPLHF. The CDR3 DNA sequence: TGTGCCGGCAGTTACTGGGACTCCTATAATTCACCCCTCCACTTC.

For this clonotype: The conserved final phenylalanine or tryptophan is absent from the CDR3, which likely points to a read error. This chain connects TRBV15 to TRBJ2-1; 10 bases line up with TRBD2. V was clipped by 0 bases and J by 0 bases; unmatched bases: 5. CDR3 length: 18 amino acids. Germline V lookup: CDR1 LNHNV, CDR2 YYDKDF (reference sequence). Here the CDR3 DNA reads TGTGCCACCAGCAGAGAGACTAGCGGGTCGAGCTCCTACAATGAGCAGTTCATC. It specifies CATSRETSGSSSYNEQFI.

This clonotype was seen at least ten times. The chain's CDR3 is CATSDFTGRWGTDTQYF. In DNA, the CDR3 is TGTGCCACCAGTGATTTCACAGGGCGGTGGGGCACAGATACGCAGTATTTT. The chain is built from TRBV24-1 and TRBJ2-3, with D perhaps TRBD1 (6 bases). This CDR3 is built from 17 residues. CDR1 is KGHDR and CDR2 is SFDVKD in the germline V gene. The germline V and J ends were trimmed by 1 base and 1 base, with 14 bases remaining between them.

This clonotype was recorded many times. The V call is TRBV6-2 or TRBV6-3, the J call TRBJ2-7; the D gene could be TRBD1 or TRBD2 (6 bases each). Trimming stripped 11 bases from V and 2 bases from J, with 13 bases between. This CDR3 is built from 12 residues. CDR1 and CDR2 from the germline V gene are MNHEY and SVGEGT. Written as DNA, the CDR3 is TGTGCCGCCGGACGGGGGCCCTACGAGCAGTACTTC. It yields the protein CAAGRGPYEQYF.

This sequence joins TRBV29-1 and TRBJ1-3; no clear D gene. The CDR3 is 13 residues long. Germline V gene lookup returns CDR1 SQVTM and CDR2 ANQGSEA. DNA of the CDR3: TGCTGCCCTCCCCGAAACACCGGAAACACCATATATTTT. Translating gives CCPPRNTGNTIYF.

On this clonotype: A clone one base away is much larger, so this may be a read error. The V call is TRBV6-1, the J call TRBJ1-3; the D gene is possibly TRBD1 (6 bases). The CDR3 consists of 15 residues. V was cut by 2 bases and J by 0 bases, with 8 bases left in between. Per germline, CDR1 MNHNS and CDR2 SASEGT. For the CDR3, the DNA is TGTGCCAGCAGTGAAATGACAGGCTCTGGAAACACCATATATTTT. Protein product: CASSEMTGSGNTIYF.

The table lists this clonotype with a few counts. This rearrangement joins TRBV7-9 to TRBJ1-2; 11 bases agree with TRBD1. Trimming at V came to 5 bases and at J to 8 bases, leaving 13 bases not matched to a gene. CDR1 is SEHNR, CDR2 FQNEAQ, per germline (reference sequence). This CDR3 spans 16 amino acids. CDR3 in DNA: TGTGCCAGCAGCCGGACAGGGGGCGCCGATGACGGAGGCTACACCTTC. This codes for CASSRTGGADDGGYTF. Variable domain in full (rest from reference TRBV7-9 and TRBJ1-2): DTGVSQNPRHKITKRGQNVTFRCDPISEHNRLYWYRQTLGQGPEFLTYFQNEAQLEKSRLLSDRFSAERPKGSFSTLEIQRTEQGDSAMYLCASSRTGGADDGGYTFGSGTRLTVV.

The rearrangement links TRBV6-2 or TRBV6-3 to TRBJ2-7, with D perhaps assigned TRBD1 or TRBD2 (5 bases each). The V and J ends lost 0 bases and 3 bases respectively, with 15 bases between them. CDR3 length: 16 residues. Germline lookup yields CDR1 MNHEY and CDR2 SVGEGT. DNA of the CDR3: TGTGCCAGCAGTTACTCGGGCCTGGGGGATGTCTACGAGCAGTACTTC. Its protein product is CASSYSGLGDVYEQYF.

This clonotype was counted a few times. The chain employs TRBV6-6 and TRBJ1-4, with TRBD1 matching over 8 bases. The CDR3 spans 15 residues. Germline V gives CDR1 MNHNY, CDR2 SVGAGI (reference sequence). V shed 4 bases and J 6 bases; nucleotides not matched to a gene: 7. The CDR3 protein is CASSSTTGDHEKLFF. The DNA of the CDR3 is TGTGCCAGCAGTTCAACGACAGGGGATCATGAAAAACTGTTTTTT.

Points on this clonotype: One base away lies a much larger clone, so this may be a sequencing read error. V gene TRBV6-1 combines with J gene TRBJ1-4; D is uncertain. The CDR3 loop spans 16 amino acids. Germline V lookup: CDR1 MNHNS, CDR2 SASEGT. V lost 2 bases and J lost 8, with 18 bases in between. The DNA for the CDR3 is TGTGCCAGCAGTGAAATATCGTGTACTACCGTGGAAAAACTGTTTTTT. Translated, it gives CASSEISCTTVEKLFF.